This TCR beta chain was identified in a study of cytomegalovirus exposure and HLA in healthy donors. Study-wide results and caveats: Later analysis associated a missense DCLRE1C variant with TCR beta V- and J-gene trimming. Per a later analysis, 15,000 to 20,000 TCR beta sequences showed association with HLA alleles at 0.05 false discovery rate.

This PCR relied on a set of 60 Vbeta primers and 13 Jbeta primers. The protocol was immunoSEQ multiplex PCR, while the TCRdb copy is restricted to in-frame clones and leaves out a portion. The table includes roughly 120,000 clones, roughly 70% detected once. Germline V gives CDR1 SEHNR, CDR2 FQNEAQ (reference sequence). The V gene lost 4 bases and the J gene lost 1 base, with 7 bases spanning the gap. CDR3 length equals 14 residues. About this clone itself: Its target is unknown.

J is TRBJ2-2 and V is TRBV7-9, with TRBD1 as a possible D gene (5 bases). Sequencing was carried out using PBMCs. The source of this sequence is a woman younger than 35 in good health and CMV-seronegative. The CDR3 DNA reads TGTGCCAGCAGCTCCCAGGGGAACACCGGGGAGCTGTTTTTT. Encoded protein: CASSSQGNTGELFF.